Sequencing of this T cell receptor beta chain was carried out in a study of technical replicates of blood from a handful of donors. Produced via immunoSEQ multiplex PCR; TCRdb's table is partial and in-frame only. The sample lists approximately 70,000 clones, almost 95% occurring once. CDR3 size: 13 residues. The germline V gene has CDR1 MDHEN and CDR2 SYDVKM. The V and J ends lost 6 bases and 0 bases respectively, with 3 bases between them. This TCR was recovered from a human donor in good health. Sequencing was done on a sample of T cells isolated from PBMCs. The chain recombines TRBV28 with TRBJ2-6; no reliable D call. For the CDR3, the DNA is TGTGCCAGCAGACTCTCTGGGGCCAACGTCCTGACTTTC. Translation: CASRLSGANVLTF. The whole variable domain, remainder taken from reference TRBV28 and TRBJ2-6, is DVKVTQSSRYLVKRTGEKVFLECVQDMDHENMFWYRQDPGLGLRLIYFSYDVKMKEKGDIPEGYSVSREKKERFSLILESASTNQTSMYLCASRLSGANVLTFGAGSRLTVL.